The present TCR beta chain was sequenced within a study of T cells after yellow fever vaccination. This clonotype was picked up many times. The antigen is undetermined. Findings and limits, study-wide: FACS-sorted repertoires could contain abundant clonotypes contaminating from the bulk population. Peaking faster, on day 5 versus 15, the secondary response was nonetheless weaker. In post-booster samples, most primary-vaccination clones reappeared (around 95% CD4, nearly 90% CD8). Researchers noted that a small share of clonotypes showed up in both CD4 and CD8 compartments.

Germline CDR1 and CDR2: SGHTA and FQGNSA. The CDR3 covers 14 residues. V dropped 1 base and J dropped 7; count of bases not matched to a gene: 4. TCRdb used MiXCR to reprocess the 5' RACE reads, holding one entry per CDR3 protein. The sample shows more than 200,000 distinct CDR3 sequences, about 3.7% of them seen only once. The specimen was PBMCs, collected 15 days after the yellow fever booster vaccination. The clonotype originates from a man younger than 30 who received the YFV17D yellow fever vaccine. V gene TRBV7-2 combines with J gene TRBJ2-5, with 9 bases aligning to TRBD1. In nucleotides, the CDR3 is TGTGCCAGCAGCTTAGGTGACAGGGGGGCGACCCAGTACTTC. Protein: CASSLGDRGATQYF.